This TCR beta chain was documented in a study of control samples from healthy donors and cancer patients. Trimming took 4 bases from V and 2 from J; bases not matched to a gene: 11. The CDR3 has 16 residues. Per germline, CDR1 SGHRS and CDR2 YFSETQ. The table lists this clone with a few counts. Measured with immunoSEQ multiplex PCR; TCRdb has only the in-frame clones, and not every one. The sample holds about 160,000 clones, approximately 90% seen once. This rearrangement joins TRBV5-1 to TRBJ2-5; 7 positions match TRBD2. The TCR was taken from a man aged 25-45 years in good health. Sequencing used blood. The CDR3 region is CASSPSTGTTQETQYF. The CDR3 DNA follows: TGCGCCAGCAGCCCCTCCACCGGGACTACACAAGAGACCCAGTACTTC.